Listed below are T cell receptor beta chains from one sample, sequenced in a study of Ad26.COV2.S vaccination and SARS-CoV-2 variants. TCRdb's table, derived via immunoSEQ multiplex PCR, lists solely in-frame clones and lacks some. The repertoire consists of hundreds of thousands of clones, with 80% to 90% occurring once and the leading ten covering about 4.6%. The input for sequencing was peripheral blood, taken in a trial of Ad26.COV2.S vaccine versus placebo. All receptors come from a person between 18 and 59 years old who received the Ad26.COV2.S COVID-19 vaccine or a placebo. Both conserved end residues are part of each CDR3. Fields, in order: clone size, D gene, V gene, J gene, CDR3 protein, CDR3 DNA. A D gene is named only where the DNA matches it firmly. Size is stated for part of the rows, as once, few or many counts, or as a class when the clone is expanded.

.	.	TRBV7-8	TRBJ1-1	CASSLVSPVGGNLWITEAFF	TGTGCCAGCAGCTTAGTAAGTCCAGTAGGGGGGAATTTATGGATCACTGAAGCTTTCTTT
.	TRBD1	TRBV7-8	TRBJ1-5	CASSLWGTGYSNQPQHF	TGTGCCAGCAGCTTATGGGGGACAGGGTATAGCAATCAGCCCCAGCATTTT
.	.	TRBV18	TRBJ1-1	CASSPSGNTEAFF	TGTGCCAGCTCCCCCTCAGGGAACACTGAAGCTTTCTTT
.	TRBD1	TRBV7-9	TRBJ2-1	CASSLEGQSYNEQFF	TGTGCCAGCAGCTTAGAGGGACAGTCCTACAATGAGCAGTTCTTC
once	.	TRBV19	TRBJ1-4	CASSMGYNEKLFF	TGTGCCAGTAGTATGGGATATAATGAAAAACTGTTTTTT
.	.	TRBV28	TRBJ1-4	CASSPTGRVEKLFF	TGTGCCAGCAGCCCAACAGGGAGGGTTGAAAAACTGTTTTTT
once	TRBD2	TRBV28	TRBJ2-1	CASSLRPSGSNNEQFF	TGTGCCAGCAGTCTCAGGCCTAGCGGGAGCAACAATGAGCAGTTCTTC
.	TRBD1	TRBV5-6	TRBJ1-2	CASSLLGTGTYYGYTF	TGTGCCAGCAGCTTGTTGGGGACAGGGACCTACTATGGCTACACCTTC
.	.	TRBV4-1	TRBJ2-7	CASSQGPRESYEQYF	TGCGCCAGCAGCCAAGGACCAAGGGAGAGCTACGAGCAGTACTTC
.	.	TRBV2	TRBJ1-2	CASSSTRDLYGYTF	TGTGCCAGCAGCAGCACCCGGGACCTCTATGGCTACACCTTC
.	.	TRBV5-4	TRBJ1-5	CASKDHNSNQPQHF	TGTGCCAGCAAAGATCATAATAGCAATCAGCCCCAGCATTTT
.	.	TRBV3-1/TRBV3-2	TRBJ2-2	CASGARELFF	TGTGCCAGCGGGGCCCGGGAGCTGTTTTTT
once	.	TRBV7-8	TRBJ2-1	CASSQGLEGEQFF	TGTGCCAGCAGCCAGGGGCTAGAGGGTGAGCAGTTCTTC
.	TRBD1	TRBV7-6	TRBJ1-1	CASSPGGQGRTEAFF	TGTGCCAGCAGCCCGGGAGGACAGGGACGCACTGAAGCTTTCTTT
once	TRBD2	TRBV5-1	TRBJ2-1	CASSLSSGKKAEQFF	TGCGCCAGCAGCTTATCTAGCGGGAAAAAAGCAGAGCAGTTCTTC
.	TRBD1	TRBV25-1	TRBJ1-2	CASSPSPGQGNYGYTF	TGTGCCAGCAGCCCGAGTCCGGGACAGGGAAACTATGGCTACACCTTC
.	TRBD1	TRBV19	TRBJ2-3	CASSSRQGTDTQYF	TGTGCCAGTAGTTCCCGACAGGGGACAGATACGCAGTATTTT
.	.	TRBV23-1	TRBJ1-2	CASSQEQERCYTF	TGCGCCAGCAGTCAAGAGCAGGAACGCTGCTACACCTTC
.	.	TRBV5-1	TRBJ2-7	CASSYLKGSYEQYF	TGCGCCAGCAGCTACCTAAAGGGCTCCTACGAGCAGTACTTC
.	TRBD1	TRBV25-1	TRBJ1-4	CASSQDRGYEKLFF	TGTGCCAGCAGTCAGGACAGGGGTTATGAAAAACTGTTTTTT
.	.	TRBV5-1	TRBJ2-2	CASSLAVQVAGELFF	TGCGCCAGCAGCTTGGCGGTCCAGGTGGCCGGGGAGCTGTTTTTT
once	TRBD2	TRBV7-2	TRBJ2-1	CASSSRGGVFNEQFF	TGTGCCAGCAGCTCGCGGGGGGGCGTTTTTAATGAGCAGTTCTTC
.	.	TRBV7-9	TRBJ2-6	CASRIETGANVLTF	TGTGCCAGCAGGATAGAAACTGGGGCCAACGTCCTGACTTTC
.	.	TRBV19	TRBJ2-2	CASRQAFSGELFF	TGTGCCAGTAGGCAGGCGTTTTCCGGGGAGCTGTTTTTT
.	TRBD2	TRBV5-6	TRBJ2-3	CASSSDGTRDTQYF	TGTGCCAGCAGCTCAGACGGGACTAGGGATACGCAGTATTTT
.	.	TRBV5-4	TRBJ1-6	CASSLQEGGNSPLHF	TGTGCCAGCAGCTTGCAGGAGGGTGGGAATTCACCCCTCCACTTT
.	TRBD1	TRBV27	TRBJ1-1	CASSSYRGKGTEAFF	TGTGCCAGCAGTTCCTACAGGGGGAAGGGGACTGAAGCTTTCTTT
.	.	TRBV5-4	TRBJ1-2	CASSTGTALNPYGYTF	TGTGCCAGCAGCACTGGGACGGCCTTAAACCCCTATGGCTACACCTTC
.	TRBD1	TRBV10-3	TRBJ1-2	CAISPGTGRSGYTF	TGTGCCATCAGTCCCGGGACAGGGAGATCAGGCTACACCTTC
.	.	TRBV4-2	TRBJ2-1	CASSQDDSYPLNEQFF	TGTGCCAGCAGCCAAGATGACTCGTACCCCCTCAATGAGCAGTTCTTC
once	TRBD2	TRBV14	TRBJ2-3	CASSQGLATDTQYF	TGTGCCAGCAGCCAAGGACTAGCGACCGATACGCAGTATTTT
once	.	TRBV6-5	TRBJ1-1	CASSMSGMNTEAFF	TGTGCCAGCAGTATGAGCGGGATGAACACTGAAGCTTTCTTT
.	.	TRBV21-1	TRBJ1-5	CATTRTGANQPQHF	TGTGCCACGACTCGGACAGGGGCGAATCAACCCCAGCATTTT
.	TRBD2	TRBV27	TRBJ2-2	CASSWEGMNTGELFF	TGTGCCAGCAGTTGGGAGGGAATGAACACCGGGGAGCTGTTTTTT
.	.	TRBV3-1/TRBV3-2	TRBJ2-1	CASSQFGGAYNEQFF	TGTGCCAGCAGCCAATTCGGGGGAGCCTACAATGAGCAGTTCTTC
.	TRBD1	TRBV28	TRBJ2-1	CASRGGTGIGNEQFF	TGTGCCAGCAGAGGCGGGACAGGGATAGGGAATGAGCAGTTCTTC
.	.	TRBV21-1	TRBJ1-2	CASSPRRGYTF	TGTGCCAGCAGCCCTCGACGAGGCTACACCTTC
.	.	TRBV18	TRBJ1-3	CASSPRQDSFPGNTIYF	TGTGCCAGCTCACCTCGACAGGACTCCTTCCCTGGAAACACCATATATTTT
.	TRBD2	TRBV7-8	TRBJ2-1	CASSSPGTIGNEQFF	TGTGCCAGCAGCTCCCCCGGGACTATCGGTAATGAGCAGTTCTTC
many	.	TRBV6-4	TRBJ1-5	CARISREVWYQPQHF	TGTGCCAGGATATCCCGGGAAGTTTGGTATCAGCCCCAGCATTTT
.	.	TRBV10-3	TRBJ1-4	CAISDSTRGGTNEKLFF	TGTGCCATCAGTGACTCGACCAGGGGAGGAACTAATGAAAAACTGTTTTTT
.	.	TRBV5-6	TRBJ1-1	CASTHQGTEAFF	TGTGCCAGCACCCATCAGGGAACTGAAGCTTTCTTT
few	.	TRBV28	TRBJ1-2	CASNSGGPNYGYTF	TGTGCCAGCAATTCGGGTGGTCCTAACTATGGCTACACCTTC
.	TRBD1	TRBV7-6	TRBJ2-1	CASSSRTGAYNEQFF	TGTGCCAGCAGCTCGCGGACAGGGGCCTACAATGAGCAGTTCTTC
.	.	TRBV27	TRBJ1-2	CASSDRRAHGYTF	TGTGCCAGCAGTGATCGAAGGGCCCATGGCTACACCTTC
.	TRBD1	TRBV11-2	TRBJ2-3	CASSPGTGGIDTQYF	TGTGCCAGCAGCCCCGGGACAGGGGGTATAGATACGCAGTATTTT
.	.	TRBV3-1/TRBV3-2	TRBJ2-3	CASSQGHSSDTQYF	TGTGCCAGCAGCCAAGGGCACAGTTCAGATACGCAGTATTTT
.	.	TRBV9	TRBJ2-1	CASSVGGGPNNEQFF	TGTGCCAGCAGCGTCGGAGGGGGGCCGAACAATGAGCAGTTCTTC
.	.	TRBV5-1	TRBJ2-2	CASSLASGLNTGELFF	TGCGCCAGCAGCTTGGCCAGCGGGCTTAACACCGGGGAGCTGTTTTTT
once	.	TRBV6-2/TRBV6-3	TRBJ1-4	CASSYSRERGEKLFF	TGTGCCAGCAGTTACTCGAGAGAGAGGGGTGAAAAACTGTTTTTT
.	.	TRBV7-9	TRBJ1-1	CASSSPGFTEAFF	TGTGCCAGCAGCTCACCAGGGTTCACTGAAGCTTTCTTT
.	.	TRBV6-1	TRBJ1-1	CASSEFGGDTEAFF	TGTGCCAGCAGTGAATTCGGCGGTGACACTGAAGCTTTCTTT
.	.	TRBV5-5	TRBJ1-1	CASSAQGADTEAFF	TGTGCCAGCAGCGCTCAGGGAGCTGACACTGAAGCTTTCTTT
.	.	TRBV9	TRBJ2-2	CASSVGGGTTGELFF	TGTGCCAGCAGCGTCGGAGGGGGGACCACCGGGGAGCTGTTTTTT
.	.	TRBV7-9	TRBJ1-2	CASSSLLDGTYGYTF	TGTGCCAGCAGCTCTCTCCTGGACGGGACCTATGGCTACACCTTC
.	.	TRBV19	TRBJ2-1	CASTRRGASYNEQFF	TGTGCCAGTACGAGGAGGGGAGCTTCCTACAATGAGCAGTTCTTC
.	.	TRBV5-6	TRBJ1-2	CASSLDGTYGYTF	TGTGCCAGCAGCTTGGACGGGACCTATGGCTACACCTTC
.	.	TRBV2	TRBJ1-1	CASIVPTEAFF	TGTGCCAGCATAGTACCCACTGAAGCTTTCTTT
.	.	TRBV9	TRBJ1-1	CASSPKPTGEAFF	TGTGCCAGCAGCCCCAAGCCGACAGGTGAAGCTTTCTTT
.	TRBD1	TRBV11-2	TRBJ1-4	CASSLSRGQGGTNEKLFF	TGTGCCAGCAGCTTGTCGCGTGGACAGGGCGGGACTAATGAAAAACTGTTTTTT